What follows are 26 T cell receptor beta chains derived from one specimen sequenced in a study of shared clonotypes between healthy human individuals. Some clones are missing from TCRdb's copy, which holds only in-frame ones; the method was immunoSEQ multiplex PCR. The table includes approximately 2,000,000 clones, 85% to 95% detected once. Sequencing used naive CD4+ T cells from PBMCs. Subset specified: CD45RA+ positively selected. The receptors here all came from a man aged 18 to 29 in good health. Some clones in this sample may be carry-over from other donors' samples.

This chain joins TRBV6-5 and TRBJ1-5; 7 bases line up with TRBD1. This CDR3 has 14 residues. V gave up 4 bases and J gave up 5 bases; unmatched junction bases: 5. Germline loops: CDR1 MNHEY, CDR2 SVGAGI. CDR3 residues: CASSLTGRDQPQHF. The CDR3 DNA reads as TGTGCCAGCAGTTTGACAGGGAGAGATCAGCCCCAGCATTTT.

This clone occurred once. The rearrangement uses TRBV9 and TRBJ1-5, with D tentatively TRBD1 (6 bases). Trimming stripped 0 bases from V and 0 bases from J, with 7 bases between. CDR1 and CDR2 from the germline V gene are SGDLS and YYNGEE. The CDR3 extends over 15 amino acids. The CDR3, as DNA: TGTGCCAGCAGCGTAGCAGGGGCTAGCAATCAGCCCCAGCATTTT. It encodes CASSVAGASNQPQHF. Looking up the rest from reference TRBV9 and TRBJ1-5 gives the full variable domain: DSGVTQTPKHLITATGQRVTLRCSPRSGDLSVYWYQQSLDQGLQFLIQYYNGEERAKGNILERFSAQQFPDLHSELNLSSLELGDSALYFCASSVAGASNQPQHFGDGTRLSIL.

The chain recombines TRBV7-9 with TRBJ2-7, with 12 bases lining up with TRBD1. V gave up 5 bases and J gave up 5 bases; unmatched junction bases: 4. The germline gives CDR1 SEHNR, CDR2 FQNEAQ (reference sequence). This CDR3 spans 14 amino acids. DNA of the CDR3: TGTGCCAGCAGCGCGGGACAGGGGGCGAACGAGCAGTACTTC. As protein: CASSAGQGANEQYF. The variable domain in full, with the rest retrieved from reference TRBV7-9 and TRBJ2-7, is DTGVSQNPRHKITKRGQNVTFRCDPISEHNRLYWYRQTLGQGPEFLTYFQNEAQLEKSRLLSDRFSAERPKGSFSTLEIQRTEQGDSAMYLCASSAGQGANEQYFGPGTRLTVT.

The CDR3, as DNA: TGTGCCAGCAGTGATCGACCGACAGATACGCAGTATTTT. Translating it yields CASSDRPTDTQYF. The chain links TRBV25-1 to TRBJ2-3, with D unresolved. Germline values: CDR1 MGHDK, CDR2 SYGVNS. V shed 3 bases and J shed 3 bases, with 7 bases lying between them. There are 13 residues in the CDR3.

V usage is TRBV2 and J usage is TRBJ2-3; D gene uncertain. The CDR3 contains 18 residues. Germline-derived CDR1 and CDR2 are SNHLY and FYNNEI. The CDR3: CAHPPPDRVRAFPHTQYF. The CDR3 region has the DNA TGTGCTCATCCCCCACCCGACCGGGTACGGGCCTTTCCGCATACGCAGTATTTT.

The chain is built from TRBV9 and TRBJ2-7; D call uncertain. V was trimmed by 4 bases and J by 2 bases, leaving 16 bases between them. The CDR3 extends over 15 amino acids. CDR1 is SGDLS, CDR2 YYNGEE, per germline. CDR3 in DNA: TGTGCCAGCAGCCTAAACGGAGCAACAACCTACGAGCAGTACTTC. Protein product: CASSLNGATTYEQYF.

A few counts support this clone. V gene TRBV7-3 combines with J gene TRBJ2-7; no definite D call. Between the trimmed V and J ends, which lost 5 bases and 9 bases, there was a span of 17 bases. CDR1 and CDR2 from the germline V gene are SGHTA and FQGTGA. The CDR3 sequence is 13 residues long. This chain's CDR3 is CASSPQGYLAQYF. In DNA, the CDR3 is TGTGCCAGCAGCCCCCAAGGGTACCTTGCGCAGTACTTC.

The rearrangement uses TRBV2 and TRBJ1-4; the D is unclear. The CDR3 consists of 14 residues. V was clipped by 4 bases and J by 3 bases, with 9 bases between them. Germline assignment: CDR1 SNHLY and CDR2 FYNNEI. In DNA, the CDR3 is TGTGCCAGCAGTGTCGGTCAGGCTAATGAAAAACTGTTTTTT. It is translated as CASSVGQANEKLFF.

In this sample, this clone turned up a few times. The chain has TRBV5-1 and TRBJ1-3; a possible D gene is TRBD1 (6 bases). CDR3 length: 16 residues. Per the germline V gene, CDR1 is SGHRS and CDR2 is YFSETQ. V lost 4 bases, J lost 0 bases, and 14 bases lay in between. The DNA of the CDR3 is TGCGCCAGCAGCCCAGGACAGCCTGTCTCTGGAAACACCATATATTTT. Encoded protein: CASSPGQPVSGNTIYF.

The chain combines TRBV7-8 with TRBJ1-4, with D possibly matching TRBD1 (6 bases). V gave up 5 bases and J gave up 7 bases, with 11 bases separating them. The CDR3 runs 13 residues. Per germline, CDR1 SGHVS and CDR2 FQNEAQ. CDR3 region: CASSRTETEKLFF. The CDR3 DNA follows: TGTGCCAGCAGCCGGACAGAGACTGAAAAACTGTTTTTT.

The chain is built from TRBV18 and TRBJ2-7; perhaps TRBD2 as D (6 bases). The CDR3 loop spans 15 amino acids. V was pared by 2 bases and J by 1 base, with 12 bases between. Germline assignment: CDR1 KGHSH and CDR2 LQKENI. CDR3 sequence: CASSPGGNPSYEQYF. In nucleotides, the CDR3 is TGTGCCAGCTCACCAGGCGGGAACCCTTCCTACGAGCAGTACTTC.

The chain links TRBV25-1 to TRBJ1-2; no reliable D call. The CDR3 loop spans 14 amino acids. The ends were cut back, 4 bases at V and 1 base at J, with 10 bases in the middle. The germline gives CDR1 MGHDK, CDR2 SYGVNS. CDR3 in DNA: TGTGCCAGCAGTGGTCTGGGGAATAACTATGGCTACACCTTC. Protein product: CASSGLGNNYGYTF.

The chain couples TRBV29-1 to TRBJ2-7, with D hard to call. The CDR3 extends over 12 amino acids. The V end lost 0 bases, the J end lost 6 bases, and 9 bases lay between the germline ends. Looked up from germline, CDR1 is SQVTM and CDR2 is ANQGSEA. In DNA, the CDR3 is TGCAGCGTTGAAGATCTGACTCGCGAGCAGTACTTC. Protein product: CSVEDLTREQYF.

V usage is TRBV5-4 and J usage is TRBJ2-7, with 10 positions matching TRBD1. This CDR3 contains 15 residues. V gave up 4 bases and J gave up 2 bases; unmatched junction bases: 6. Germline V gene data show CDR1 as SGHNT and CDR2 as YYREEE (reference sequence). The CDR3 nucleotides read TGTGCCAGCAGCCGCGAAGGGACAGGGGCCTACGAGCAGTACTTC. Residues: CASSREGTGAYEQYF.

This rearrangement joins TRBV6-5 to TRBJ2-4; D not certain. V was pared by 2 bases and J by 9 bases, with 20 bases between. The CDR3 contains 16 residues. From germline, CDR1 is MNHEY and CDR2 SVGAGI. Here the CDR3 reads CASSYGSPPGRSIQYF. DNA of the CDR3: TGTGCCAGCAGTTACGGATCCCCCCCAGGCAGGAGCATTCAGTACTTC.

The chain recombines TRBV7-9 with TRBJ2-7; D call uncertain. This CDR3 region has 14 residues. Germline CDR1 SEHNR, CDR2 FQNEAQ (reference sequence). The V end was cut by 0 bases, the J end by 2 bases, with 8 bases between. Here the CDR3 DNA reads TGTGCCAGCAGCTTAGCCGCGTACACCTACGAGCAGTACTTC. The encoded protein is CASSLAAYTYEQYF.

The V and J genes are TRBV7-9 and TRBJ2-3; possibly TRBD1 for D (5 bases). The CDR3 is 16 residues long. The germline CDR1 and CDR2 sequences are SEHNR and FQNEAQ (reference sequence). Trimming removed 0 bases from V and 4 bases from J, with 14 bases in between. The CDR3 is CASSLAGESIPDTQYF. The CDR3, as DNA: TGTGCCAGCAGCTTAGCAGGGGAATCCATCCCAGATACGCAGTATTTT.

With respect to this clone: Different DNA sequences within this sample yield the same CDR3. The genes are TRBV5-1 and TRBJ2-2; 9 bases match TRBD2. J lost 4 bases, V lost 0 bases, and 4 bases had no gene match. From germline, CDR1 is SGHRS and CDR2 YFSETQ. The CDR3 totals 16 residues. This CDR3 is CASSLVAGVVTGELFF. The CDR3 DNA is TGCGCCAGCAGCTTGGTAGCGGGAGTGGTCACCGGGGAGCTGTTTTTT.

V usage is TRBV30 and J usage is TRBJ1-1, with D unresolved. V was cut by 0 bases and J by 1 base, with 9 bases left in between. Germline V CDR1 and CDR2: GTSNPN, SVGIG (reference sequence). The CDR3 runs to 14 residues. CDR3 region: CAWSVVGGNTEAFF. The CDR3 coding sequence is TGTGCCTGGAGTGTCGTGGGCGGGAACACTGAAGCTTTCTTT.

As for this clone: Other DNA sequences in the same sample also yield this CDR3. The chain employs TRBV19 and TRBJ1-5, with unresolved D. The germline CDR1 and CDR2 sequences are LNHDA and SQIVND (reference sequence). The CDR3 has 13 amino acids. The ends were cut back, 3 bases at V and 2 bases at J, with 5 bases in the middle. CDR3 sequence reads: CASSILGNQPQHF. The CDR3 nucleotides are TGTGCCAGTAGTATCCTAGGCAATCAGCCCCAGCATTTT.

The chain combines TRBV5-1 with TRBJ1-2; the D gene is possibly TRBD1 (5 bases). Trimming removed 0 bases from V and 4 bases from J, with 16 bases in between. This CDR3 region has 16 residues. Germline-derived CDR1 and CDR2 are SGHRS and YFSETQ. CDR3 sequence reads: CASSLEPGEEGYGYTF. The DNA of the CDR3 is TGCGCCAGCAGCTTGGAACCGGGGGAGGAGGGCTATGGCTACACCTTC.

The CDR3 protein is CASSFALVSTTEAFF. The CDR3 coding sequence is TGTGCCAGTAGTTTTGCGTTGGTCTCCACCACTGAAGCTTTCTTT. The rearrangement uses TRBV19 and TRBJ1-1; D is ambiguous. V was trimmed by 5 bases and J by 4 bases, leaving 17 bases between them. The CDR3 is 15 amino acids. From germline, CDR1 is LNHDA and CDR2 SQIVND (reference sequence).

This clone was recorded once. The sample holds other DNA sequences that translate to the same CDR3. The chain recombines TRBV5-1 with TRBJ2-1, with a tentative D call TRBD2 (6 bases). V gave up 3 bases and J gave up 0 bases, with 10 bases separating them. Germline CDR1 is SGHRS and CDR2 is YFSETQ. CDR3 length: 15 amino acids. CDR3 in amino acids: CASSWRESSYNEQFF. In DNA form, the CDR3 reads TGCGCCAGCAGCTGGAGGGAAAGCTCCTACAATGAGCAGTTCTTC.

The chain has TRBV14 and TRBJ2-2; 10 nucleotides line up with TRBD2. J was trimmed by 4 bases and V by 4 bases; bases with no gene match: 3. Germline V gives CDR1 SGHDN, CDR2 FVKESK. CDR3 length: 15 residues. DNA of the CDR3: TGTGCCAGCAGCCCTCTAGCGGGAGTCACCGGGGAGCTGTTTTTT. This sequence encodes CASSPLAGVTGELFF.

Here the CDR3 reads CASRHFRDRTYEQYF. The CDR3 DNA reads TGTGCCAGCAGACACTTCCGGGACAGGACCTACGAGCAGTACTTC. This chain joins TRBV11-2 and TRBJ2-7, with TRBD1 identical over 8 bases. Germline V gene sequence: CDR1 SGHAT, CDR2 FQNNGV. The CDR3 runs 15 residues. Trimming took 6 bases from V and 2 from J; bases not matched to a gene: 9. Variable domain in full (rest from reference TRBV11-2 and TRBJ2-7): EAGVAQSPRYKIIEKRQSVAFWCNPISGHATLYWYQQILGQGPKLLIQFQNNGVVDDSQLPKDRFSAERLKGVDSTLKIQPAKLEDSAVYLCASRHFRDRTYEQYFGPGTRLTVT.

V and J are TRBV18 and TRBJ2-1; possibly TRBD1 for D (5 bases). Trimming took off 0 bases at V and 4 bases at J, with 7 bases between the two ends. The CDR3 consists of 14 residues. Germline CDR1 and CDR2: KGHSH and LQKENI. The CDR3 reads CASSPPTEYNEQFF. CDR3 sequence (DNA): TGTGCCAGCTCACCACCGACAGAATACAATGAGCAGTTCTTC.